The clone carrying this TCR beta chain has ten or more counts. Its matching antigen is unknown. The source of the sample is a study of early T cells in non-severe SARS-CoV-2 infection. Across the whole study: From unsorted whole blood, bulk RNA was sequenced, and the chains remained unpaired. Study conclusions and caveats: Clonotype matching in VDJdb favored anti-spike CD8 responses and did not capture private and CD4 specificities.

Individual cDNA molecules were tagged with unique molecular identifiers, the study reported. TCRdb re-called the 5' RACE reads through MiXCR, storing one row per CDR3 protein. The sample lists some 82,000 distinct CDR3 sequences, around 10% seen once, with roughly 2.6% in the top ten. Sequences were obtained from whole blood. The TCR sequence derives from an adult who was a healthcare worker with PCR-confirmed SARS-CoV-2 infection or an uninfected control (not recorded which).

The CDR3: CASSQDQTPRGWDLQETQYF. The CDR3 DNA reads TGTGCCAGCAGCCAAGACCAAACCCCACGAGGCTGGGACTTACAAGAGACCCAGTACTTC. V and J are TRBV3-1 and TRBJ2-5; weak D call: TRBD2 (6 bases). CDR1 LGHDT and CDR2 YNNKEL come from the germline V gene (reference sequence). This CDR3 is 20 amino acids long. V was shortened by 0 bases and J by 2 bases, with 25 bases between the two germline ends.